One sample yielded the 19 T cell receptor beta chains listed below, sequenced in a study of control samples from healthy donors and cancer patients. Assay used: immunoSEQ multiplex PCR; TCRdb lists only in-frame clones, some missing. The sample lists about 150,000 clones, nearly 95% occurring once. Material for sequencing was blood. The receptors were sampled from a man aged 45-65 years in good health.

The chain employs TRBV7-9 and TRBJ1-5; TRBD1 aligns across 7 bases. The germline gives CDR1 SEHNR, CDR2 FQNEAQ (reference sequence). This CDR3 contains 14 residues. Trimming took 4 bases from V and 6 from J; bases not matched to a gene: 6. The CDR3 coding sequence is TGTGCCAGCAGCTCCGACAGGGTAGGTCAGCCCCAGCATTTT. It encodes CASSSDRVGQPQHF. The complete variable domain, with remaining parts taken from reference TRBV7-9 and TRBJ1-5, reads DTGVSQNPRHKITKRGQNVTFRCDPISEHNRLYWYRQTLGQGPEFLTYFQNEAQLEKSRLLSDRFSAERPKGSFSTLEIQRTEQGDSAMYLCASSSDRVGQPQHFGDGTRLSIL.

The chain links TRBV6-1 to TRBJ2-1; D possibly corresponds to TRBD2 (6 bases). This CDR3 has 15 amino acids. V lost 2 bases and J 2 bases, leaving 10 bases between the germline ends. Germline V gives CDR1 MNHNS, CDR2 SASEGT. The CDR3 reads CASSESPSAYNEQFF. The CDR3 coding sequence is TGTGCCAGCAGTGAATCGCCTAGCGCCTACAATGAGCAGTTCTTC.

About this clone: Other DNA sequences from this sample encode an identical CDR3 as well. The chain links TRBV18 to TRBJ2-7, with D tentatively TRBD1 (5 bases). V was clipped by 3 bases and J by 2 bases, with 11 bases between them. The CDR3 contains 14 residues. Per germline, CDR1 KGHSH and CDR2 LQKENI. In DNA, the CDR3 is TGTGCCAGCTCACCGGGATCAGGGCCCTACGAGCAGTACTTC. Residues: CASSPGSGPYEQYF.

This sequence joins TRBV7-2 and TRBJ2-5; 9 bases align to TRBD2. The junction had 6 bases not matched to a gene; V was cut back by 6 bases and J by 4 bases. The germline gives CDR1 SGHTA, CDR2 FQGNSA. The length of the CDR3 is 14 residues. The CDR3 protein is CASSIAGGGETQYF. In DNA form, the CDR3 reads TGTGCCAGCAGTATCGCGGGAGGGGGAGAGACCCAGTACTTC.

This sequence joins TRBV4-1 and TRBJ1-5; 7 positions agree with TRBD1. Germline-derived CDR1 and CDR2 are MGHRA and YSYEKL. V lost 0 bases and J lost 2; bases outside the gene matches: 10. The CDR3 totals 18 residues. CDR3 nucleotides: TGCGCCAGCAGCCAAGACGTGACAGGGCCGCCTCGCAATCAGCCCCAGCATTTT. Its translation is CASSQDVTGPPRNQPQHF.

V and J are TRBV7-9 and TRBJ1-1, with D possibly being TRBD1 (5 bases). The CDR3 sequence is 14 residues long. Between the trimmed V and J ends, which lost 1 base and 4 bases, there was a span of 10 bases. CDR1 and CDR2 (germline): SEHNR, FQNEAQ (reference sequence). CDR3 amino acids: CASSLEGFSTEAFF. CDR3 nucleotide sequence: TGTGCCAGCAGCTTAGAGGGGTTTAGCACTGAAGCTTTCTTT. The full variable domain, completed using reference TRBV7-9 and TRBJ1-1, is DTGVSQNPRHKITKRGQNVTFRCDPISEHNRLYWYRQTLGQGPEFLTYFQNEAQLEKSRLLSDRFSAERPKGSFSTLEIQRTEQGDSAMYLCASSLEGFSTEAFFGQGTRLTVV.

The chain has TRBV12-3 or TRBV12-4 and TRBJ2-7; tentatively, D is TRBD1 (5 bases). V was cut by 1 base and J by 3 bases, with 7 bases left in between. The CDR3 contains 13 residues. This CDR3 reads CASSLGQYYEQYF. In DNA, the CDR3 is TGTGCCAGCAGTTTAGGACAGTACTACGAGCAGTACTTC.

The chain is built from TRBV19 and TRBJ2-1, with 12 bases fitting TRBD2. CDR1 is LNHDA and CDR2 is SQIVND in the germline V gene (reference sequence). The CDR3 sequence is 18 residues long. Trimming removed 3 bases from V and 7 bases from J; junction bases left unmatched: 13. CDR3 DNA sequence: TGTGCCAGTAGTATTGGGCTAGCGGGAGGGCCGTCTTTAAATGAGCAGTTCTTC. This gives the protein CASSIGLAGGPSLNEQFF.

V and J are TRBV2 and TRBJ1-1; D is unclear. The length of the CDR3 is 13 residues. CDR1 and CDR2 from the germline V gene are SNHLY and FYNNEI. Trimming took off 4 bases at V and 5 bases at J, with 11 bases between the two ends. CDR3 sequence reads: CASSGGIGTEAFF. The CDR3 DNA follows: TGTGCCAGCAGTGGTGGGATAGGAACTGAAGCTTTCTTT.

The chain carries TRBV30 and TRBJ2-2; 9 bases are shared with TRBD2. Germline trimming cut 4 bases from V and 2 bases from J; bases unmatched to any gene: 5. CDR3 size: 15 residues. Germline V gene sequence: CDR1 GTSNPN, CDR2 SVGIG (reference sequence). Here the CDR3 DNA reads TGTGCCTGGATTGGGGGGACTAGCAACACCGGGGAGCTGTTTTTT. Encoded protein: CAWIGGTSNTGELFF.

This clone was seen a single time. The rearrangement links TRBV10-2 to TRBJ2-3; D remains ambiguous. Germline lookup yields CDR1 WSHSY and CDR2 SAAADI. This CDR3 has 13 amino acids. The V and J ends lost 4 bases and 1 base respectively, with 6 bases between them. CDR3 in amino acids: CASSAQRTDTQYF. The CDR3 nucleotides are TGCGCCAGCAGTGCACAGCGCACAGATACGCAGTATTTT.

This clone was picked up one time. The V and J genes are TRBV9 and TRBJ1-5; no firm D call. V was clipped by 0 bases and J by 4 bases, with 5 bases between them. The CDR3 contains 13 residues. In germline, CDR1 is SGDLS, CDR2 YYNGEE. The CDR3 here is CASSVDLNQPQHF. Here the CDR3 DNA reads TGTGCCAGCAGCGTAGACCTAAATCAGCCCCAGCATTTT. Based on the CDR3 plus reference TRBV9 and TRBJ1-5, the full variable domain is DSGVTQTPKHLITATGQRVTLRCSPRSGDLSVYWYQQSLDQGLQFLIQYYNGEERAKGNILERFSAQQFPDLHSELNLSSLELGDSALYFCASSVDLNQPQHFGDGTRLSIL.

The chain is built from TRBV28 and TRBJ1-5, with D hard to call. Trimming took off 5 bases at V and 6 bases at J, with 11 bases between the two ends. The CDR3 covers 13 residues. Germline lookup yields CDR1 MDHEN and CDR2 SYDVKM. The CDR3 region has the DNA TGTGCCAGCAGTCCATTGTTAGGTCAGCCCCAGCATTTT. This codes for CASSPLLGQPQHF.

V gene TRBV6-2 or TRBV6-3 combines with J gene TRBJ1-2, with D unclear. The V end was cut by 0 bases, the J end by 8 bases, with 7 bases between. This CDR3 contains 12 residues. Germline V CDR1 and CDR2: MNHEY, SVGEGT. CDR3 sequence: CASSYSQGGYTF. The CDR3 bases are TGTGCCAGCAGTTACTCCCAAGGAGGCTACACCTTC.

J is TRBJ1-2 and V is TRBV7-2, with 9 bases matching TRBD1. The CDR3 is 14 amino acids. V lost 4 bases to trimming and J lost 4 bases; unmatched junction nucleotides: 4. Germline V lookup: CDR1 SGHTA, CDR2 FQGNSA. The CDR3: CASSWTGEPYGYTF. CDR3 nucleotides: TGTGCCAGCAGCTGGACAGGGGAACCCTATGGCTACACCTTC.

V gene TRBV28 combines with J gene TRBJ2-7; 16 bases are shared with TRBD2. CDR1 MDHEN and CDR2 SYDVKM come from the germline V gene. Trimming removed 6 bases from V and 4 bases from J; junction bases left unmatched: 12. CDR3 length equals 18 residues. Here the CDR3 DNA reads TGTGCCAGCAGGCGGACACCGGGACTAGCGGGAGGGCCTTACGAGCAGTACTTC. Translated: CASRRTPGLAGGPYEQYF.

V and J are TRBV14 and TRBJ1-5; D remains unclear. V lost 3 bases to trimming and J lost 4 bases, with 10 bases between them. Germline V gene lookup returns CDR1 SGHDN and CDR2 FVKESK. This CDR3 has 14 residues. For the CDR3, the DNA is TGTGCCAGCAGCCAGTTTGGGGAGAATCAGCCCCAGCATTTT. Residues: CASSQFGENQPQHF.

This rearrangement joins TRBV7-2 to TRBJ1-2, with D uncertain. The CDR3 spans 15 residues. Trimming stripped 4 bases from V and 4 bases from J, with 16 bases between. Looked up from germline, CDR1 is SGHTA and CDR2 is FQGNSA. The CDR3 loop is CASSSPRKVIYGYTF. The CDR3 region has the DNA TGTGCCAGCAGCTCACCACGGAAGGTCATCTATGGCTACACCTTC.

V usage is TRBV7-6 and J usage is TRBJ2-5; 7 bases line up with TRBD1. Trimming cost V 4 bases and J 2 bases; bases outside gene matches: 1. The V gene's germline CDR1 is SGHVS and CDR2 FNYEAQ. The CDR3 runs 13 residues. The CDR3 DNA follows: TGTGCCAGCAGCTCCAGGGGGCAAGAGACCCAGTACTTC. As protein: CASSSRGQETQYF.